This T cell receptor beta chain is drawn from a study of control samples from healthy donors and cancer patients. Using immunoSEQ multiplex PCR, the repertoire was profiled, and TCRdb retains in-frame clones only, with some absent. Of 50,000 or so clones detected, 95% to 96% appear once; the ten largest clones hold roughly 1.1%. This TCR derives from a woman between 18 and 29 years old in good health. Sequencing input: blood.

CDR3 residues: CASSIGGLNTEAFF. Here the CDR3 DNA reads TGCGCCAGCAGCATCGGGGGATTGAACACTGAAGCTTTCTTT. The V and J genes are TRBV5-1 and TRBJ1-1, with D tentatively TRBD1 (5 bases). The germline gives CDR1 SGHRS, CDR2 YFSETQ. The germline V and J ends were trimmed by 4 bases and 0 bases, with 10 bases remaining between them. The CDR3 consists of 14 residues. Filled out from reference TRBV5-1 and TRBJ1-1, the complete variable domain reads KAGVTQTPRYLIKTRGQQVTLSCSPISGHRSVSWYQQTPGQGLQFLFEYFSETQRNKGNFPGRFSGRQFSNSRSEMNVSTLELGDSALYLCASSIGGLNTEAFFGQGTRLTVV.